This is a list of T cell receptor beta chains from one sample in a study of T cells in Graves' hyperthyroidism and ophthalmopathy. TCRdb independently ran MiXCR on the multiplex PCR reads; one entry per CDR3 protein. The sample lists approximately 410,000 distinct CDR3 sequences; about 15% were seen once. The sequencing sample was made of blood. The receptor source for this set is a young man with Graves' ophthalmopathy. CDR3s include the opening cysteine and the closing phenylalanine or tryptophan. D genes are given only for firm matches. The size of a clone is reported for some rows only, either as once, few or many, or as a class for expanded clones.

j_call v_call clone_size d_call cdr3_aa cdr3_nt
TRBJ2-7 TRBV12-3/TRBV12-4 once TRBD2 CASSLAGGWTYEQYF TGTGCCAGCAGCCTAGCGGGGGGCTGGACCTACGAGCAGTACTTC
TRBJ2-7 TRBV20-1 . TRBD2 CSARIAGGDYEQYF TGCAGTGCTAGAATAGCGGGAGGAGACTACGAGCAGTACTTC
TRBJ2-7 TRBV11-2 many TRBD2 CASSPSGLAGGRGEQYF TGTGCCAGCAGCCCCTCCGGACTAGCGGGAGGGCGAGGGGAGCAGTACTTC
TRBJ1-1 TRBV7-9 few TRBD1 CATDLYRGSGTTEAFF TGTGCCACCGACCTGTACAGGGGCTCGGGTACCACTGAAGCTTTCTTT
TRBJ2-5 TRBV24-1 many . CATAPGGKTTQYF TGTGCCACCGCCCCCGGGGGAAAGACTACCCAGTACTTC
TRBJ1-4 TRBV9 many TRBD1 CASSVGNRGVEKLFF TGTGCCAGCAGCGTGGGGAACAGGGGCGTTGAAAAACTGTTTTTT
TRBJ2-4 TRBV2 many TRBD1 CASRETGLAKNIQYF TGTGCCAGCAGAGAGACAGGGCTTGCCAAAAACATTCAGTACTTC
TRBJ1-5 TRBV30 many . CAWSRFPGEPQHF TGTGCCTGGAGTCGCTTCCCAGGGGAGCCCCAGCATTTT
TRBJ2-2 TRBV2 few TRBD2 CASSDPSGGVSTGELFF TGTGCCAGCAGTGATCCTAGCGGGGGGGTGAGCACCGGGGAGCTGTTTTTT
TRBJ1-5 TRBV30 many TRBD1 CAWSTGGMGQPQHF TGTGCCTGGAGTACAGGGGGTATGGGTCAGCCCCAGCATTTT
TRBJ1-1 TRBV7-9 . TRBD1 CASRRGQGNMNTEAFF TGTGCCAGCAGACGAGGACAGGGGAATATGAACACTGAAGCTTTCTTT
TRBJ1-4 TRBV5-1 . . CASRTHDRTGSNEKLFF TGCGCCAGCAGGACCCATGACCGAACGGGGTCTAATGAAAAACTGTTTTTT
TRBJ2-7 TRBV19 few TRBD2 CASSMTSGRSEQYF TGTGCCAGTAGTATGACTAGCGGGAGGTCCGAGCAGTACTTC
TRBJ2-7 TRBV12-3/TRBV12-4 many . CASSLGQPSSYEQYF TGTGCCAGCAGTCTCGGACAGCCGAGCTCCTACGAGCAGTACTTC
TRBJ2-5 TRBV29-1 few . CSVVRGLGETQYF TGCAGCGTTGTACGGGGATTAGGGGAGACCCAGTACTTC
TRBJ1-2 TRBV7-8 few . CASSLAQGYGYTF TGTGCCAGCAGCTTAGCACAGGGCTATGGCTACACCTTC
TRBJ2-7 TRBV27 many TRBD1 CASSSARRDSRLGQYF TGTGCCAGCAGTTCTGCCCGCCGGGACAGCCGATTGGGACAGTACTTC
TRBJ2-3 TRBV11-1 many TRBD1 CASSAGISGGQDTQYF TGTGCCAGCAGCGCCGGTATATCAGGGGGACAGGATACGCAGTATTTT
TRBJ2-1 TRBV7-3 many . CASSLLGSSSYNEQFF TGTGCCAGCAGCTTACTGGGGTCCTCCTCCTACAATGAGCAGTTCTTC
TRBJ2-2 TRBV3-1 . . CASSLEGGVGTGELFF TGTGCCAGCAGCCTCGAGGGTGGAGTGGGCACCGGGGAGCTGTTTTTT
TRBJ1-1 TRBV4-1 . TRBD1 CASSGQGGVGTEAFF TGCGCCAGCTCTGGACAGGGGGGGGTAGGCACTGAAGCTTTCTTT
TRBJ2-2 TRBV27 many . CASSRQDGTGELFF TGTGCCAGCAGTCGACAGGATGGGACCGGGGAGCTGTTTTTT